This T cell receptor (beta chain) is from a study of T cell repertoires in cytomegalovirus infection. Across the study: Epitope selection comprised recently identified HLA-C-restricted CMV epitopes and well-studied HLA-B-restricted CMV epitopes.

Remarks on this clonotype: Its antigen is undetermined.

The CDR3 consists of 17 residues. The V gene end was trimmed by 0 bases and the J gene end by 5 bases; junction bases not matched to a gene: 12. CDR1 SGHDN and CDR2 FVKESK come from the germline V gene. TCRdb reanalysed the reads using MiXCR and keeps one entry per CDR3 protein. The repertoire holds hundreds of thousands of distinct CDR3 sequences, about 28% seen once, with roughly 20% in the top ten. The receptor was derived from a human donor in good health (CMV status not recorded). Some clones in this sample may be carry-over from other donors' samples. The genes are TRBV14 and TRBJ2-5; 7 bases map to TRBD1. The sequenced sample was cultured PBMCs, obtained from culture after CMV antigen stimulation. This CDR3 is CASSQDLRGPGWETQYF. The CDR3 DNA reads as TGTGCCAGCAGCCAAGATTTAAGGGGGCCCGGATGGGAGACCCAGTACTTC. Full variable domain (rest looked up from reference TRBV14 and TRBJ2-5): EAGVTQFPSHSVIEKGQTVTLRCDPISGHDNLYWYRRVMGKEIKFLLHFVKESKQDESGMPNNRFLAERTGGTYSTLKVQPAELEDSGVYFCASSQDLRGPGWETQYFGPGTRLLVL.